The 3 T cell receptor beta chains below were found in one sample sequenced in a study of CD8 T cells in ankylosing spondylitis. TCRdb reprocessed the 5' RACE reads via MiXCR and lists one record per CDR3 protein. The table records about 33,000 distinct CDR3 sequences, 13% of them present only once. The sequencing input was synovial fluid, either unsorted or a sorted T cell fraction (not recorded which). The source of these receptors is a male donor with ankylosing spondylitis.

Written as DNA, the CDR3 is TGTGCCAGCAGCCAAGATATAGGGTCTTGGAGGGAGACCCAGTACTTC. Translation gives CASSQDIGSWRETQYF. The chain has TRBV3-1 and TRBJ2-5; D possibly corresponds to TRBD2 (5 bases). Germline loops: CDR1 LGHDT, CDR2 YNNKEL (reference sequence). V was clipped by 0 bases and J by 5 bases, with 16 bases between them. The CDR3 length is 16 residues.

CDR3 amino acids: CASSLLAGYYNEQFF. DNA of the CDR3: TGTGCCAGCAGTTTGCTAGCGGGATACTACAATGAGCAGTTCTTC. The chain uses TRBV6-5 and TRBJ2-1; 9 bases are a match to TRBD2. Losses at the gene ends were 4 bases for V and 3 bases for J; bases not matched to a gene: 4. Germline V gives CDR1 MNHEY, CDR2 SVGAGI. The CDR3 is made up of 15 amino acids.

This clonotype was picked up many times. The V gene is TRBV11-2, the J gene TRBJ2-7; D uncertain. The germline V and J ends were trimmed by 6 bases and 6 bases, with 9 bases remaining between them. The germline gives CDR1 SGHAT, CDR2 FQNNGV. The CDR3 runs to 11 residues. This CDR3 reads CASSSRSEQYF. The DNA of the CDR3 is TGTGCCAGCAGTTCCCGGAGCGAGCAGTACTTC.